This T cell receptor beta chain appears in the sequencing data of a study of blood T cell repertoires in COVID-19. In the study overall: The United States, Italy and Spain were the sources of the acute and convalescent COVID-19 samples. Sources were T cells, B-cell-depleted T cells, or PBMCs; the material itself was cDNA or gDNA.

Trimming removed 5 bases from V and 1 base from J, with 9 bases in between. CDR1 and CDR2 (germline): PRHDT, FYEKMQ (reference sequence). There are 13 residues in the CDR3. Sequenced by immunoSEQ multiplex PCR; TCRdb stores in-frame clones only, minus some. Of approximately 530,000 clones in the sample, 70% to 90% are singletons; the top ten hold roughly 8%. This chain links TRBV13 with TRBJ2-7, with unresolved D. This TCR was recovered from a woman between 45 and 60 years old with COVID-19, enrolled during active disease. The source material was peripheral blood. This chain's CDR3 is CASSPEQSYEQYF. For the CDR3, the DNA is TGTGCCAGCAGCCCGGAACAGTCCTACGAGCAGTACTTC.